The clone carrying this T cell receptor (beta chain) was observed a handful of times. Antigen specificity is unknown. The data were obtained in a study of response to subunit inactivated influenza vaccine. TCRdb independently ran MiXCR on the RT-PCR reads; one entry per CDR3 protein. The sample holds roughly 760,000 distinct CDR3 sequences; about 20% are singletons and the top ten take approximately 10%. Trimming pared 3 bases from V and 9 bases from J, leaving 17 bases between. CDR1 is DFQATT, CDR2 SNEGSKA, per germline (reference sequence). The CDR3 has 13 amino acids. Findings and limits, study-wide: It was the authors' suggestion that each seasonal influenza vaccination recruits few new T cells.

The chain carries TRBV20-1 and TRBJ1-2; D is possibly TRBD1 (6 bases). Here the sequenced sample was PBMCs from blood, taken 5 days after vaccination. The sequence derives from a man in his fifties or sixties who received an inactivated influenza vaccine. The CDR3 loop reads CSARDSTGLSYTF. DNA for the CDR3: TGCAGTGCTAGGGACTCTACAGGGTTAAGCTACACCTTC.